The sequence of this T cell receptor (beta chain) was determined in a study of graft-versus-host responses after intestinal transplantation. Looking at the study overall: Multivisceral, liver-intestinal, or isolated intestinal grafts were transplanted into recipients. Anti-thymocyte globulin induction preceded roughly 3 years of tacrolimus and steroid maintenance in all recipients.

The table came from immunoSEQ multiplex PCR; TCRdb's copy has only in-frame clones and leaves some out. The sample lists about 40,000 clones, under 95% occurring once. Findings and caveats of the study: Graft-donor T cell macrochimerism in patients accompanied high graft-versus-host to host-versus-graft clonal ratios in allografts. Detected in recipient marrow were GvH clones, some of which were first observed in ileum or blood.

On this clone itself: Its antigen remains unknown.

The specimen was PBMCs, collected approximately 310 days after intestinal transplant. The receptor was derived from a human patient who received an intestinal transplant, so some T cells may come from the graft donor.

CDR3 in DNA: TGTGCCAGCAGTTTCCTAGGTCAGAACTATGGCTACACCTTC. The encoded protein is CASSFLGQNYGYTF. J is TRBJ1-2 and V is TRBV27; D is undetermined. The ends were cut back, 3 bases at V and 2 bases at J, with 10 bases in the middle. The CDR3 runs 14 residues. CDR1 and CDR2 from the germline V gene are MNHEY and SMNVEV (reference sequence).